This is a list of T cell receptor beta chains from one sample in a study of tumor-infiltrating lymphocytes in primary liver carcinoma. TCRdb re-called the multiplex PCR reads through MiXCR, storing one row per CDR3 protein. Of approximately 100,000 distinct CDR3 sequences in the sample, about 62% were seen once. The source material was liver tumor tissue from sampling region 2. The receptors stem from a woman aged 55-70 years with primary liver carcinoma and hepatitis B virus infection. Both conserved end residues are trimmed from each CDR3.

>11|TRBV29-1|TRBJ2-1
SAVFDAYNVQF
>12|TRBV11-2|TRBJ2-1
ASSLQGIVNEQF
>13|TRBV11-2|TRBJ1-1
ASSQEGGLSTEAF
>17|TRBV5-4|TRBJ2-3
ASSLTGTSGSRLSDTQY
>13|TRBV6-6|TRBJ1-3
ASNQDGSSGSTIY
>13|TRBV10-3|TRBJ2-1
AISRAGEPYNEQF
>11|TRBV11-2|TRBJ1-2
TSGLESLGGYT
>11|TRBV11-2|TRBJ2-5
VSGLDIGDGEY
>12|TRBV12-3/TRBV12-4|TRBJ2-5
ASSFLAGMGTQY
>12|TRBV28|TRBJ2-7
ASRRQASSYEQY
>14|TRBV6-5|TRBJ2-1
ASSYSGLAGDYEQF
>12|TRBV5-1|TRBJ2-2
ASSLGWNTGELF
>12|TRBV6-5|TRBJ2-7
ASSRAGGPYEQY
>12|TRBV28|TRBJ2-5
ASSFVGFQETQY
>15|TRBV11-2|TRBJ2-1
ASSLRPRQRVYNEQF
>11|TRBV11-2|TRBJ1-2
VSISGTDYGYT
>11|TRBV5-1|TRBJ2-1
ASSLAYPGQNI
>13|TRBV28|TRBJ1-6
ASSLLGQSNSPLH
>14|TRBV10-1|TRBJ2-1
ASSEQTGGRNNERL
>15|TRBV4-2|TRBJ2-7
ASSLGLDLAGLYEQY
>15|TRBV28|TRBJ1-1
ASMTPQGRRGNTEAF
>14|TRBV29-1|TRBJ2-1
STQGFLYRSYNEQF
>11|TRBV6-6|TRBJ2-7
ASSYSRGFEQY
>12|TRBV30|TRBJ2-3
AWSVGLDIDTQY
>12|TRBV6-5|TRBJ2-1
ASSPGLSRNEQF
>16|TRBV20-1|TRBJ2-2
SARDFGLHLPNTGELF
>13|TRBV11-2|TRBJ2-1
ASSLGITSYNEQL
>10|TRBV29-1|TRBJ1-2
SADRHNYGYT
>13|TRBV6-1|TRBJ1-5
VSHRTGANYQPQH
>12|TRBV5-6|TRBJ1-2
ASSLFGQNYGYT
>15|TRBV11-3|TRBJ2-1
ASSLDLGLGVYNEQF
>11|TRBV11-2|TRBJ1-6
TSGLEPGSSLH
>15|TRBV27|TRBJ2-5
ASSPVRGSAHQETQY
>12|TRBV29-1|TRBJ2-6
SVGGSSGVNVPT
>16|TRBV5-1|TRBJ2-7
ASSSRAGTSGRAYEQY
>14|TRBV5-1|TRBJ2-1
ANSSGGRRQDNEQF
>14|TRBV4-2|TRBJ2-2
ANSLESGSPPAELF
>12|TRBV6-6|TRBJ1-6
ASSRGQQGSPPH
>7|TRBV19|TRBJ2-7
AISHEQY
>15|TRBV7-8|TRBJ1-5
ASSLWLRDRGGQSQH
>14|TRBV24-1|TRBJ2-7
ATSDNPATGGYEQY
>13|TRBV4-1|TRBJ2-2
ASRFSGSNTGELF
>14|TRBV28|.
VSRTAGARVSQPQY
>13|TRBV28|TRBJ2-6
ASSLRGAGANFLT
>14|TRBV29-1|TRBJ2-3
SVELGTGRRTDTQY
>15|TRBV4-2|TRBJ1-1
ASCQTDRGLADTEAF
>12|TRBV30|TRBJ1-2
AWSVVTGGGGYT
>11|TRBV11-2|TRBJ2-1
SSSLVLGEDQF
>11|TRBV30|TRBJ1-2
AWSRDRVDDYT
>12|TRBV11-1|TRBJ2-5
GSSGPGAGETRY
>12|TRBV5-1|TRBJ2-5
AGSLGSAGETQY
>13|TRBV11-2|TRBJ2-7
ASSLDPGHTPDQY
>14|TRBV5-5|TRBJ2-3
ASSSDSGTTGDTQY
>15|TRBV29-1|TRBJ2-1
SVRQPVWREADNGQF
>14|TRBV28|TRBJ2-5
ASSTGLAGVRETQY
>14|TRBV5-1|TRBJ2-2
ASSLHMGGETGELL
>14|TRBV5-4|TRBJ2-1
ARSLCVSGSYNERF